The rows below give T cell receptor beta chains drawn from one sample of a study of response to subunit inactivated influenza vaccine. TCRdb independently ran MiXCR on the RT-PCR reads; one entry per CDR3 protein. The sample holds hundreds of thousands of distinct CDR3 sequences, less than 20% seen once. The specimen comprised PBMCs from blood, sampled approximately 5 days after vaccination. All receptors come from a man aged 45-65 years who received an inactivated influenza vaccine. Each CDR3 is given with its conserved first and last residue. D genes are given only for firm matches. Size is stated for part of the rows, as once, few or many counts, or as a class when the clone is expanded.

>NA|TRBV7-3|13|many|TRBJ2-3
CASSPGVTDTQYF
TGTGCCAGCAGTCCAGGGGTCACAGATACGCAGTATTTT
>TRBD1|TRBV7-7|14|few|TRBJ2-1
CASSLGQGNNEQFF
TGTGCCAGCAGCTTGGGACAGGGAAACAATGAGCAGTTCTTC
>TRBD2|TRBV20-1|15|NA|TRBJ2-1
CSAHPPSGRGDEQFF
TGCAGTGCTCATCCGCCTAGCGGGAGGGGGGATGAGCAGTTCTTC
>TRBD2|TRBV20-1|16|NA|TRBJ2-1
CSAEGASGSLGDEQFF
TGCAGTGCTGAAGGGGCTAGCGGGAGTCTGGGGGATGAGCAGTTCTTC
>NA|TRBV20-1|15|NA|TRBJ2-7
CSARSGEHVFYEQYF
TGCAGTGCTAGGTCGGGGGAACATGTTTTCTACGAGCAGTACTTC
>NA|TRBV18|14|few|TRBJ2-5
CASSPRPGADTQYF
TGTGCCAGCTCTCCGCGACCGGGGGCGGATACCCAGTACTTC
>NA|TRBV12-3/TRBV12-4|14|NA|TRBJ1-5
CASSLTGRHQPQHF
TGTGCCAGCAGTTTGACAGGCAGGCATCAGCCCCAGCATTTT
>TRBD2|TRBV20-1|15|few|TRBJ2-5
CSARRASGRQETQYF
TGCAGTGCTAGGCGGGCTAGCGGGAGACAAGAGACCCAGTACTTC
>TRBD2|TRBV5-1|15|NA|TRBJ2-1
CASSSRAGGRNEQFF
TGCGCCAGCAGCTCACGAGCGGGGGGGAGGAATGAGCAGTTCTTC
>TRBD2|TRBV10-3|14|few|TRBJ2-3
CAISAAGQSDTQYF
TGTGCCATCAGCGCAGCGGGGCAGTCAGATACGCAGTATTTT
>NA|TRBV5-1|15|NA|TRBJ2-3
CASSFREPDTDTQYF
TGCGCCAGCAGCTTCCGGGAGCCAGACACAGATACGCAGTATTTT
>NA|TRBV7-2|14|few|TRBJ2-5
CASSRRIGSETQYF
TGTGCCAGCAGCCGACGGATAGGATCAGAGACCCAGTACTTC
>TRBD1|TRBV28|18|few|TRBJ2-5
CASSFRTGGDRSGETQYF
TGTGCCAGCAGTTTCCGTACGGGCGGGGACAGGTCTGGAGAGACCCAGTACTTC
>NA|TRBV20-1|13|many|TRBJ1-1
CSALKGGFTEAFF
TGCAGTGCTCTGAAAGGTGGATTCACTGAAGCTTTCTTT
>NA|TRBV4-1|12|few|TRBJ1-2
CASLDELYGYTF
TGCGCCAGCTTGGATGAACTCTATGGCTACACCTTC
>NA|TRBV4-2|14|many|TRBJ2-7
CASSQVGVRGEQYF
TGTGCCAGCAGCCAAGTAGGCGTACGGGGGGAGCAGTACTTC
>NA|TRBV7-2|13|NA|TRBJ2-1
CASSSLVYNEQFF
TGTGCCAGCAGCTCCCTAGTCTACAATGAGCAGTTCTTC
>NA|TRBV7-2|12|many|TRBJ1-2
CASSLVGYGYTF
TGTGCCAGCAGCTTAGTTGGTTATGGCTACACCTTC
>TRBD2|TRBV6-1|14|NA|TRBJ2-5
CASGPGGAWETQYF
TGTGCCAGCGGACCGGGGGGGGCGTGGGAGACCCAGTACTTC
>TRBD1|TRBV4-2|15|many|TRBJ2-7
CASSQPGQGTYEQYF
TGTGCCAGCAGCCAGCCGGGACAGGGGACCTACGAGCAGTACTTC
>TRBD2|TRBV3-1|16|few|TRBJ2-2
CASSHRGGANTGELFF
TGTGCCAGCAGCCACCGCGGGGGGGCGAACACCGGGGAGCTGTTTTTT
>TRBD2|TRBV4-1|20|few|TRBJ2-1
CASSQDPPSGRSRSYNEQFF
TGCGCCAGCAGCCAAGATCCCCCTAGCGGGAGGTCCCGCTCCTACAATGAGCAGTTCTTC
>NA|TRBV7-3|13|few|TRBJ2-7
CASSLYPGYEQYF
TGTGCCAGCAGCTTATATCCGGGTTACGAGCAGTACTTC
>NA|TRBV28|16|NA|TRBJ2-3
CASSLSGLGGADTQYF
TGTGCCAGCAGTTTATCAGGGTTGGGGGGAGCAGATACGCAGTATTTT
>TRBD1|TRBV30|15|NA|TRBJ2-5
CACAQDRGFQETQYF
TGTGCCTGCGCCCAGGACAGGGGATTTCAAGAGACCCAGTACTTC
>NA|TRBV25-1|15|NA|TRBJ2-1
CASSRPGLAYNEQFF
TGTGCCAGCAGTAGGCCGGGACTGGCCTACAATGAGCAGTTCTTC
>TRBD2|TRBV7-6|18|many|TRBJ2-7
CASSLRGWLAGGSDEQYF
TGTGCCAGCAGCTTAAGGGGTTGGCTAGCGGGAGGATCGGACGAGCAGTACTTC
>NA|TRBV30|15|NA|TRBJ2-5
CAWSVLWSDQETQYF
TGTGCCTGGAGTGTACTTTGGTCGGACCAAGAGACCCAGTACTTC
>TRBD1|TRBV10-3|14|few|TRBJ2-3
CAITPGQGPDTQYF
TGTGCCATCACTCCGGGACAGGGGCCAGATACGCAGTATTTT
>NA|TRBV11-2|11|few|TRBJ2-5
CASSKGESQYF
TGTGCCAGCAGTAAAGGGGAATCCCAGTACTTC
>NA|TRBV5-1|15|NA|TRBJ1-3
CASSLRTGDTNTIYF
TGCGCCAGCAGCTTACGTACAGGAGATACAAACACCATATATTTT
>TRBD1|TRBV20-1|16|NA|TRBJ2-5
CSAGRQGVLVGETQYF
TGCAGTGCTGGGAGACAGGGGGTTTTGGTTGGGGAGACCCAGTACTTC
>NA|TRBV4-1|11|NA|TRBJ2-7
CAITGFYEQYF
TGCGCCATAACAGGGTTCTACGAGCAGTACTTC
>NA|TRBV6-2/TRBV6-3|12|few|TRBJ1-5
CASSYFAQPQHF
TGTGCCAGCAGTTATTTCGCTCAGCCCCAGCATTTT
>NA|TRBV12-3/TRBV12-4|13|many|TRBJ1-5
CASSFDRHQPQHF
TGTGCCAGCAGTTTCGACAGGCATCAGCCCCAGCATTTT
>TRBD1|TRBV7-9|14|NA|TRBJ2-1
CASSTDRVYNEQFF
TGTGCCAGCAGCACAGACAGGGTCTACAATGAGCAGTTCTTC
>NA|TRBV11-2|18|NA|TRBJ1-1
CASSAYKTLPIVDTEAFF
TGTGCCAGCAGCGCATACAAGACTCTTCCCATTGTGGACACTGAAGCTTTCTTT
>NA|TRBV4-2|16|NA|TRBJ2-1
CASSQGRGSAYNEQFF
TGTGCCAGCAGCCAAGGGAGAGGGAGCGCCTACAATGAGCAGTTCTTC
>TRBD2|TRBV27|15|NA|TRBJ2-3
CASSPRLASTDTQYF
TGTGCCAGCAGTCCGAGACTAGCTAGCACAGATACGCAGTATTTT
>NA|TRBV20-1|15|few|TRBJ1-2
CSAKNPRVVDYGYTF
TGCAGTGCCAAAAACCCCAGGGTCGTCGACTATGGCTACACCTTC
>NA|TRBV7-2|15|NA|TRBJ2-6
CASSYVGGGANVLTF
TGTGCCAGCAGCTATGTGGGGGGAGGGGCCAACGTCCTGACTTTC
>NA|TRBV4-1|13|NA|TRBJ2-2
CASSQADPGELFF
TGCGCCAGCAGCCAGGCGGACCCCGGGGAGCTGTTTTTT
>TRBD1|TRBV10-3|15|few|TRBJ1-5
CAISESTGGDQPQHF
TGTGCCATCAGTGAGTCAACAGGGGGAGATCAGCCCCAGCATTTT
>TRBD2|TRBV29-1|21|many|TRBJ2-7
CSVDKDRLPGLAGDLGYEQYF
TGCAGCGTTGATAAGGACAGGTTACCCGGACTAGCGGGAGATTTGGGCTACGAGCAGTACTTC
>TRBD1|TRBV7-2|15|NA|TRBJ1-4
CASSLQTGGSEKLFF
TGTGCCAGCAGCTTACAGACAGGGGGGAGTGAAAAACTGTTTTTT
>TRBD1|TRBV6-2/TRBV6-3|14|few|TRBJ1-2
CASTYERQGYGYTF
TGTGCCAGCACCTACGAGAGACAGGGGTATGGCTACACCTTC
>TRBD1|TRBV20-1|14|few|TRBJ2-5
CSAEAGTGDETQYF
TGCAGTGCGGAAGCCGGGACAGGGGACGAGACCCAGTACTTC
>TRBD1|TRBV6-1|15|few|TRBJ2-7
CASSEDRGRVWEQYF
TGTGCCAGCAGCGAAGACAGGGGGAGGGTGTGGGAGCAGTACTTC